Below, 6 T cell receptor beta chains from the same sample are listed, as sequenced in a study of molecular identifiers for immune sequencing clone quantification. Via MiXCR, TCRdb re-called the PCR reads, giving one row per CDR3 protein. Here the sample spans around 470,000 distinct CDR3 sequences, around 21% being singletons. Sample: naive CD8+ T cells from blood, with Jurkat cell RNA spiked in. The subset denotes: FACS-sorted CD8+CD4-CCR7+CD45RA+ naive T cells. The origin of the receptors is a human donor in good health. Some libraries in this study had Jurkat cell RNA spiked in.

With regard to this clonotype: This may be a read error: a much more frequent sequence differs by one nucleotide. This chain connects TRBV12-3 or TRBV12-4 to TRBJ1-5; D is unclear. V was pared by 3 bases and J by 5 bases, with 14 bases between. This CDR3 spans 15 amino acids. The CDR3 nucleotides read TGTGCCAGCAGTTTGGAGTTTTTGAGCGATCAGCCCCAGCATTTT. It codes for CASSLEFLSDQPQHF.

This clonotype was observed a handful of times. The chain couples TRBV2 to TRBJ1-1; tentatively, D is TRBD1 (6 bases). Germline V CDR1 and CDR2: SNHLY, FYNNEI. This CDR3 contains 15 residues. V was trimmed by 7 bases and J by 0 bases, leaving 15 bases between them. CDR3 sequence reads: CASTDQRDMNTEAFF. DNA of the CDR3: TGTGCCAGCACTGATCAGCGGGACATGAACACTGAAGCTTTCTTT.

About this clonotype: Relative to the germline gene, one junction end is altered; a read error may explain this. The V and J genes are TRBV12-3 or TRBV12-4 and TRBJ1-1; unclear D gene. The CDR3 runs to 15 residues. The CDR3 region has the DNA TGTGCCAGCAGTTCCTCGGGCCCGGAAGCCACTGAAGCTTCCTTT. Residues: CASSSSGPEATEASF.

This clonotype was observed at least ten times. This chain connects TRBV6-2 or TRBV6-3 to TRBJ2-7; D is possibly TRBD2 (6 bases). CDR3 length: 12 residues. V lost 2 bases and J 6 bases, leaving 8 bases between the germline ends. The germline gives CDR1 MNHEY, CDR2 SVGEGT. The DNA of the CDR3 is TGTGCCAGCAGTTACGTCGGGGGCGAGCAGTACTTC. This gives the protein CASSYVGGEQYF.

The sample holds a few counts of this clonotype. The chain combines TRBV21-1 with TRBJ2-5; TRBD2 is the table's D call and was not checked against the DNA. TRBV21-1 corresponds to a pseudogene. The length of the CDR3 is 17 residues. CDR3 loop: CASTKTSGRKVGETQYF. Here the CDR3 DNA reads TGTGCCAGCACGAAGACTAGCGGGAGGAAGGTGGGAGAGACCCAGTACTTC.

This clonotype was found many times. The chain joins TRBV7-2 to TRBJ2-7; weak D call: TRBD1 (6 bases). The CDR3 consists of 13 residues. Germline CDR1 is SGHTA and CDR2 is FQGNSA. V dropped 3 bases and J dropped 4 bases, with 10 bases sitting between them. The CDR3 reads CASSFGTPYEQYF. CDR3 bases: TGTGCCAGCAGCTTCGGGACACCTTACGAGCAGTACTTC.